The 20 T cell receptor beta chains reported below all come from one sample, sequenced in a study of radiation and T cells in renal cell carcinoma (dated by TCRdb to 2020 to 2022). Libraries were prepared through the immunoSEQ multiplex PCR assay. TCRdb took this table from immuneACCESS and kept in-frame rearrangements with V and J called. Such tables lack part of the clones; where checked against another copy, unresolved V genes explain under half of the gap, and the rest is unexplained. Across this sample there are over 55,000 clones, with roughly four fifths seen only once. The top ten constitute about 7% of the sample. The time point label on this specimen signifies: blood 2 weeks post-SBRT. Interpreted using the paper, the treatment or condition label stands for: 15 Gy SBRT to primary tumor, nephrectomy 4 weeks later. This sample comprised blood, obtained from a patient whose treatment included radiotherapy and nephrectomy. These receptors all come from a man between 60 and 75 years old with renal cell carcinoma.

The gene calls are TRBV28 and TRBJ1-5; maybe TRBD1 (5 bases). CDR3 length equals 16 residues. The V gene lost 7 bases and the J gene lost 4 bases, with 20 bases spanning the gap. CDR1 and CDR2 from the germline V gene are MDHEN and SYDVKM. In DNA, the CDR3 is TGTGCCAGCACGGGGCAGGGAGCATATGGGAATCAGCCCCAGCATTTT. It yields the protein CASTGQGAYGNQPQHF.

The chain employs TRBV6-1 and TRBJ1-3; tentative D call: TRBD1 (5 bases). This CDR3 has 17 amino acids. V dropped 2 bases and J dropped 0 bases, with 14 bases sitting between them. Germline CDR1 is MNHNS and CDR2 is SASEGT. The CDR3 DNA follows: TGTGCCAGCAGTGAAATCTTGTACAGGCCCTCTGGAAACACCATATATTTT. Protein: CASSEILYRPSGNTIYF.

This chain links TRBV7-9 with TRBJ1-2, with D hard to call. CDR1 is SEHNR and CDR2 is FQNEAQ in the germline V gene (reference sequence). V was shortened by 5 bases and J by 6 bases, with 13 bases between the two germline ends. The CDR3 consists of 13 residues. The CDR3 DNA follows: TGTGCCAGCAGCCAGGACGAATATAATGGCTACACCTTC. Translating gives CASSQDEYNGYTF.

The gene calls are TRBV4-3 and TRBJ2-7, with D perhaps TRBD1 (5 bases). Germline CDR1 is LGHNA and CDR2 is YSLEER. Deletions cut 2 bases from V and 2 bases from J, with 10 bases between. The CDR3 is made up of 14 amino acids. The CDR3 DNA reads TGCGCCAGCAGCCAATTCCAGGGTCCCTACGAGCAGTACTTC. This codes for CASSQFQGPYEQYF.

This clone was observed once. The V call is TRBV5-6, the J call TRBJ2-5; TRBD1 or TRBD2 may be the D gene (5 bases each). CDR3 size: 14 residues. Trimming cost V 4 bases and J 1 base, with 11 bases left between them. Germline CDR1 is SGHDT and CDR2 is YYEEEE. The CDR3 coding sequence is TGTGCCAGCAGCGTTGGGACGCTCCAAGAGACCCAGTACTTC. Protein sequence: CASSVGTLQETQYF.

This chain connects TRBV9 to TRBJ1-3, with D unclear. V was shortened by 0 bases and J by 4 bases, with 11 bases between the two germline ends. Germline V CDR1 and CDR2: SGDLS, YYNGEE. The CDR3 contains 15 residues. The CDR3 is CASSVDPGTGNTIYF. CDR3 bases: TGTGCCAGCAGCGTAGACCCGGGTACGGGAAACACCATATATTTT.

This rearrangement joins TRBV13 to TRBJ2-5; TRBD2 aligns across 8 bases. CDR3 length: 15 amino acids. Germline loops: CDR1 PRHDT, CDR2 FYEKMQ (reference sequence). The ends lost 6 bases at V and 5 bases at J; junction bases unmatched: 11. CDR3 sequence: CASSTGGAGWETQYF. The CDR3 DNA sequence: TGTGCCAGCAGTACGGGGGGGGCCGGCTGGGAGACCCAGTACTTC.

The rearrangement links TRBV27 to TRBJ2-5; no firm D call. With 3 bases removed from V and 4 bases from J, the gap between germline ends came to 9 bases. The CDR3 is made up of 13 amino acids. Germline V gives CDR1 MNHEY, CDR2 SMNVEV (reference sequence). CDR3 DNA sequence: TGTGCCAGCAGTTTCCTGTATGGAGAGACCCAGTACTTC. Translation: CASSFLYGETQYF.

This chain links TRBV27 with TRBJ2-2; D is perhaps TRBD1 (6 bases). Germline CDR1 MNHEY, CDR2 SMNVEV (reference sequence). V was trimmed by 7 bases and J by 1 base, leaving 10 bases between them. The CDR3 is 14 amino acids. Written as DNA, the CDR3 is TGTGCCAGCACCCAGGGGTGGAACACCGGGGAGCTGTTTTTT. This codes for CASTQGWNTGELFF.

V usage is TRBV4-2 and J usage is TRBJ2-2; unclear D gene. Germline loops: CDR1 LGHNA, CDR2 YNFKEQ. Trimming removed 1 base at V and 5 bases at J, with 8 bases between. This CDR3 is built from 14 residues. The CDR3 region has the DNA TGTGCCAGCAGCCAAGCTCAGCGAACCGGGGAGCTGTTTTTT. It is translated as CASSQAQRTGELFF.

The chain links TRBV7-9 to TRBJ2-3; TRBD1 matches at 7 bases. CDR1 is SEHNR and CDR2 is FQNEAQ in the germline V gene (reference sequence). V lost 4 bases and J lost 6; bases outside the gene matches: 4. This CDR3 is 13 amino acids long. CDR3 nucleotide sequence: TGTGCCAGCAGCTCAGGGGGATGGGATACGCAGTATTTT. Its protein is CASSSGGWDTQYF.

As DNA, the CDR3 is TGTGCCAGCAGCTTAGTGGGACTAGCGGGGGTAGGTAGCTACGAGCAGTACTTC. Translation: CASSLVGLAGVGSYEQYF. This chain links TRBV13 with TRBJ2-7, with 14 bases fitting TRBD2. The CDR3 has 18 amino acids. Germline-derived CDR1 and CDR2 are PRHDT and FYEKMQ (reference sequence). V gave up 1 base and J gave up 3 bases; unmatched junction bases: 8.

The rearrangement joins TRBV5-1 to TRBJ2-5; 7 nucleotides align to TRBD2. The CDR3 consists of 16 residues. Germline V CDR1 and CDR2: SGHRS, YFSETQ. Trimming took 0 bases from V and 5 from J; bases not matched to a gene: 10. DNA for the CDR3: TGCGCCAGCAGCTTGGCCGGAGGGACTAATTCGGAGACCCAGTACTTC. The encoded protein is CASSLAGGTNSETQYF. Drawing the rest from reference TRBV5-1 and TRBJ2-5, the complete variable domain is KAGVTQTPRYLIKTRGQQVTLSCSPISGHRSVSWYQQTPGQGLQFLFEYFSETQRNKGNFPGRFSGRQFSNSRSEMNVSTLELGDSALYLCASSLAGGTNSETQYFGPGTRLLVL.

J is TRBJ2-3 and V is TRBV5-8; no clear D gene. Looked up from germline, CDR1 is SGHTS and CDR2 is YDEGEE. The CDR3 spans 14 residues. The V end was cut by 4 bases, the J end by 15 bases, with 24 bases between. In DNA form, the CDR3 reads TGTGCCAGCAGCCATCTAGGCGACGCTTGGCTGGGTTATTTT. It yields the protein CASSHLGDAWLGYF.

This clone was picked up one time. The V and J genes are TRBV19 and TRBJ2-1, with D unresolved. The V gene lost 7 bases and the J gene lost 6 bases, with 19 bases spanning the gap. Germline V gene lookup returns CDR1 LNHDA and CDR2 SQIVND (reference sequence). This CDR3 has 15 residues. The CDR3 sequence is CASKQEDRLTNEQFF. The CDR3 DNA is TGTGCCAGTAAACAAGAGGACCGCTTAACCAATGAGCAGTTCTTC.

The chain has TRBV7-9 and TRBJ2-7; the D is unclear. Trimming took off 5 bases at V and 0 bases at J, with 11 bases between the two ends. Germline V gene lookup returns CDR1 SEHNR and CDR2 FQNEAQ (reference sequence). The CDR3 sequence is 14 residues long. The chain's CDR3 is CASSLNFPSYEQYV. CDR3 bases: TGTGCCAGCAGCCTTAACTTTCCCTCCTACGAGCAGTACGTC.

This clone was observed at least ten times. V gene TRBV9 combines with J gene TRBJ1-4; D is unresolved. The V end was cut by 4 bases, the J end by 8 bases, with 15 bases between. Germline V lookup: CDR1 SGDLS, CDR2 YYNGEE. This CDR3 has 14 residues. In DNA form, the CDR3 reads TGTGCCAGCAGCACCGAAGTGGTGGGCGAAAAACTGTTTTTT. This gives the protein CASSTEVVGEKLFF.

The J gene is TRBJ1-2, the V gene TRBV6-6; no clear D. The ends were cut back, 2 bases at V and 7 bases at J, with 11 bases in the middle. Germline V gene lookup returns CDR1 MNHNY and CDR2 SVGAGI (reference sequence). The CDR3 totals 13 residues. The CDR3 DNA is TGTGCCAGCAGTTACGGCACAGCGGGTGGCTACACCTTC. Protein: CASSYGTAGGYTF.

This chain uses TRBV30 with TRBJ1-6; possibly TRBD1 for D (5 bases). The germline V gene encodes CDR1 GTSNPN and CDR2 SVGIG (reference sequence). The CDR3 has 17 amino acids. Trimming cost V 3 bases and J 3 bases, with 18 bases left between them. CDR3 nucleotide sequence: TGTGCCTGGAGCTACACCTATGGGGCCGACTATAATTCACCCCTCCACTTT. Its protein is CAWSYTYGADYNSPLHF. Full variable domain (missing parts from reference TRBV30 and TRBJ1-6): SQTIHQWPATLVQPVGSPLSLECTVEGTSNPNLYWYRQAAGRGLQLLFYSVGIGQISSEVPQNLSASRPQDRQFILSSKKLLLSDSGFYLCAWSYTYGADYNSPLHFGNGTRLTVT.

The J gene is TRBJ2-5, the V gene TRBV12-5; unclear D gene. CDR1 is LGHNT and CDR2 is FRNRAP in the germline V gene. The CDR3 consists of 14 residues. V lost 1 base, J lost 2 bases, and 8 bases lay in between. CDR3 sequence (DNA): TGTGCTAGTGGTTTGGACACGCTTCAAGAGACCCAGTACTTC. Protein sequence: CASGLDTLQETQYF.